This is a list of T cell receptor beta chains from one sample in a study of blood T cells in healthy people across ages. One entry per CDR3 protein, called by TCRdb with MiXCR from the 5' RACE reads. The profile shows about 760,000 distinct CDR3 sequences, more than 55% of them singletons. Material: blood. These receptors all come from a man in his forties in good health. Both conserved end residues are part of each CDR3. D genes are given only for firm matches. Expanded clones get a size class; other rows say once, few or many, or leave the size out.

v_call,clone_size,d_call,j_call,cdr3_nt,cdr3_aa
TRBV5-5,NA,NA,TRBJ1-5,TGTGCCAGCAGCTCCTTAGGACAAGTCAATCAGCCCCAGCATTTT,CASSSLGQVNQPQHF
TRBV20-1,NA,TRBD2,TRBJ2-3,TGCAGTGCGGTCGGGGGGTCGCGCACAGATACGCAGTATTTT,CSAVGGSRTDTQYF
TRBV28,NA,NA,TRBJ2-7,TGTGTGTCTGGGAGTCAGGCCTACGAGCAGTACTTC,CVSGSQAYEQYF
TRBV20-1,NA,TRBD1,TRBJ2-7,TGCAGTGCTACGGAGGGGACAGGGAGCGACGAGCAGTACTTC,CSATEGTGSDEQYF
TRBV6-6,NA,NA,TRBJ1-5,TGTGCCAGCAGCTACTCTCGGGGGGCCCAGCCCCAGCATTTT,CASSYSRGAQPQHF
TRBV6-2/TRBV6-3,NA,TRBD1,TRBJ2-1,TGTGCCAGCAGCCAGACGACAGGGATTAACAATGAGCAGTTCTTC,CASSQTTGINNEQFF
TRBV5-4,NA,TRBD1,TRBJ1-2,TGTGCCAGCAGCCGAAGACAGGGTAGCGACTATGGCTACACCTTC,CASSRRQGSDYGYTF
TRBV20-1,NA,TRBD1,TRBJ1-2,TGCAGTGCTAGCACAGGGGGCACTGGCTACACCTTC,CSASTGGTGYTF
TRBV6-2/TRBV6-3,NA,NA,TRBJ2-1,TGTGCCAGCAGGGAGGGCAAGGGGAATGAGCAGTTCTTC,CASREGKGNEQFF
TRBV20-1,NA,NA,TRBJ2-7,TGCAGTGCTAGAGCAGGGTGGGCAGGGGAATACGAGCAGTACTTC,CSARAGWAGEYEQYF
TRBV9,NA,NA,TRBJ1-1,TGTGCCAGCAGCGTAGACGGTATTGGCACTGAAGCTTTCTTT,CASSVDGIGTEAFF
TRBV5-1,few,TRBD2,TRBJ2-1,TGCGCCAGCAGCTCCGGCGGGGGGCCCCCTCGAACTGAGCAGTTCTTC,CASSSGGGPPRTEQFF
TRBV14,NA,NA,TRBJ2-3,TGTGCCAGCAGCCCCCGGGCCCACACAGATACGCAGTATTTT,CASSPRAHTDTQYF
TRBV11-3,once,NA,TRBJ2-4,TGTGCCAGCACCGACCCCCAAATGAACATTCAGTACTTC,CASTDPQMNIQYF
TRBV20-1,few,TRBD1,TRBJ2-2,TGCAGTGCTAGAACAGGGGATAGGGAGCTGTTTTTT,CSARTGDRELFF
TRBV10-3,NA,NA,TRBJ2-7,TGTGCCATCAGCAAGGACGCGGGCTCCTACGAGCAGTACTTC,CAISKDAGSYEQYF
TRBV14,NA,NA,TRBJ1-5,TGTGCCAGCAGCCAAGGGACAGCCAAGCAGCCCCAGCATTTT,CASSQGTAKQPQHF
TRBV6-6,NA,TRBD1,TRBJ1-2,TGTGCCAGCAGTTACGGTTTGGACAGGGTAGACTATGGCTACACCTTC,CASSYGLDRVDYGYTF
TRBV6-6,NA,NA,TRBJ1-4,TGTGCCAGCAGTTCCCTAGGGGCGCCGGAGGGCGAAAAACTGTTTTTT,CASSSLGAPEGEKLFF
TRBV27,few,NA,TRBJ1-2,TGTGCCAGCAGTTTTGGGCCGGAGCTGAACTATGGCTACACCTTC,CASSFGPELNYGYTF
TRBV12-3/TRBV12-4,few,TRBD2,TRBJ2-5,TGTGCCAGCAGTTACCTAGCGGCCCAAGAGACCCAGTACTTC,CASSYLAAQETQYF
TRBV6-6,NA,NA,TRBJ1-2,TGTGCCAGCAGTTTACTAACAGGGAGGTATGGCTACACCTTC,CASSLLTGRYGYTF
TRBV7-2,once,TRBD2,TRBJ2-1,TGTGCCAGCAGCGGGACTAGCGGGAGGGCGGATAATGAGCAGTTCTTC,CASSGTSGRADNEQFF
TRBV10-2,many,NA,TRBJ2-4,TGCGCCAGCAGTGGGGCAGCAGCCAAAAACATTCAGTACTTC,CASSGAAAKNIQYF
TRBV7-9,NA,TRBD2,TRBJ2-3,TGTGCCAGCAGCGGTGCTAGCGGGAGTCCGGATACGCAGTATTTT,CASSGASGSPDTQYF
TRBV4-3,NA,NA,TRBJ2-4,TGCGCCAGCAGCCATCCCAAAAGGCGGAGGGGGCCCGAACTAGCCAAAAACATTCAGTACTTC,CASSHPKRRRGPELAKNIQYF
TRBV20-1,NA,NA,TRBJ2-1,TGCAGTGCTCCGGACAAGAGCTCCTACAATGAGCAGTTCTTC,CSAPDKSSYNEQFF
TRBV6-5,NA,TRBD2,TRBJ2-1,TGTGCCAGCAGTCGCGGGACTAGCGGGTCCCATGAGCAGTTCTTC,CASSRGTSGSHEQFF
TRBV6-5,NA,NA,TRBJ1-5,TGTGCCAGCAGTTACATTTGGCCAGTCGCGGATAGCAATCAGCCCCAGCATTTT,CASSYIWPVADSNQPQHF
TRBV10-3,NA,TRBD2,TRBJ2-3,TGTGCCATCAGTCCTGTACAGCGGGGGCCGAGACCAGATACGCAGTATTTT,CAISPVQRGPRPDTQYF
TRBV11-3,NA,TRBD2,TRBJ2-3,TGTGCCAGCAGCTTAGGGATAGCGGGAGAACGGGATACGCAGTATTTT,CASSLGIAGERDTQYF
TRBV10-3,NA,NA,TRBJ1-2,TGTGCCATCAGTGACGATGGCTACACCTTC,CAISDDGYTF
TRBV29-1,few,NA,TRBJ2-1,TGCAGCGTTGCTCTCCCGGGTGAGCAGTTCTTC,CSVALPGEQFF